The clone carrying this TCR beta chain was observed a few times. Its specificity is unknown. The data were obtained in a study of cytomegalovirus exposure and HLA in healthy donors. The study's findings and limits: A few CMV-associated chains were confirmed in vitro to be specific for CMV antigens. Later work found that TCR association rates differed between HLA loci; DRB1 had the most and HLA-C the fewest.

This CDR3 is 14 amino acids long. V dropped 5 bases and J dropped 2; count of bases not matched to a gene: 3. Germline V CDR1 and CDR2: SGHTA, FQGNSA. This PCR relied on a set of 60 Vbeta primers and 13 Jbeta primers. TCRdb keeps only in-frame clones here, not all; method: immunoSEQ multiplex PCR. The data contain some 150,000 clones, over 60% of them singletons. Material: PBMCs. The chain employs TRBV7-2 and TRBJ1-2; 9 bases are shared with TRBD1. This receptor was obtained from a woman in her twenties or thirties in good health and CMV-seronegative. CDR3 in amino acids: CASSATGGNYGYTF. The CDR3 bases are TGTGCCAGCAGCGCGACAGGGGGGAACTATGGCTACACCTTC.